This T cell receptor beta chain appears in the sequencing data of a study of shared clonotypes between healthy human individuals. Germline trimming cut 5 bases from V and 6 bases from J; bases unmatched to any gene: 7. This CDR3 spans 13 amino acids. Germline CDR1 reads SGHVS; CDR2 reads FNYEAQ. Assay used: immunoSEQ multiplex PCR; TCRdb lists only in-frame clones, some missing. The sample consists of some 2.4 million clones, 80% to 95% of them appearing once. This chain joins TRBV7-6 and TRBJ2-7, with 7 nucleotides matching TRBD2. The TCR was taken from a man aged 18 to 30 in good health. Some clones in this sample may be carry-over from other donors' samples. What was sequenced was naive CD4+ T cells from PBMCs. Described subset: CD45RA+ positively selected. The CDR3 DNA is TGTGCCAGCAGCCCCTGGACTAGATCCGAGCAGTACTTC. Amino acids: CASSPWTRSEQYF.